This entry lists 5 T cell receptor beta chains sequenced from one sample in a study of T cells after yellow fever vaccination. TCRdb itself ran the 5' RACE reads through MiXCR, one entry per CDR3 protein. There are under 100,000 distinct CDR3 sequences in the sample; about 6% occur only once, and roughly 39% lies in the top ten. The sequenced sample was CD8+ T cells sorted from PBMCs, obtained 10 days after the yellow fever booster vaccination. These receptor sequences come from a man between 18 and 35 years old who received the YFV17D yellow fever vaccine.

This clonotype was seen many times. The chain couples TRBV6-6 to TRBJ2-7; a weak D match, TRBD1 (5 bases). This CDR3 spans 15 amino acids. The V gene lost 4 bases and the J gene lost 2 bases, with 15 bases spanning the gap. Germline lookup yields CDR1 MNHNY and CDR2 SVGAGI (reference sequence). CDR3 in amino acids: CASSSVFGQTYEQYV. CDR3 sequence (DNA): TGTGCCAGCAGTTCCGTCTTCGGACAAACCTACGAGCAGTACGTC.

The rearrangement links TRBV4-3 to TRBJ2-3; D uncertain. The ends were cut back, 0 bases at V and 2 bases at J, with 18 bases in the middle. CDR1 LGHNA and CDR2 YSLEER come from the germline V gene. This CDR3 contains 18 residues. This CDR3 is CASSQDWMGHGITDTQYF. The CDR3 DNA reads as TGCGCCAGCAGCCAAGATTGGATGGGTCACGGAATCACAGATACGCAGTATTTT.

This clonotype has only a few counts. The chain's CDR3 is CASSVDSSTYNEQFF. The CDR3, as DNA: TGTGCCAGTAGTGTGGACAGTTCGACCTACAATGAGCAGTTCTTC. The V and J genes are TRBV19 and TRBJ2-1, with D tentatively TRBD1 (6 bases). This CDR3 comprises 15 residues. V gave up 5 bases and J gave up 2 bases, with 13 bases separating them. CDR1 is LNHDA and CDR2 is SQIVND in the germline V gene (reference sequence).

The chain joins TRBV2 to TRBJ2-7; D not resolved. V lost 5 bases and J 5 bases, leaving 7 bases between the germline ends. Germline lookup yields CDR1 SNHLY and CDR2 FYNNEI. The CDR3 is 11 amino acids. The CDR3 region has the DNA TGTGCCAGCAGTCTGGGGAACGAGCAGTACGTC. Amino acids: CASSLGNEQYV.

The chain joins TRBV4-3 to TRBJ1-4, with D hard to call. The CDR3 runs to 17 residues. V gave up 0 bases and J gave up 8 bases, with 19 bases separating them. Germline V gene lookup returns CDR1 LGHNA and CDR2 YSLEER. This CDR3 is CASSQEVILADREKLFF. The CDR3 region has the DNA TGCGCCAGCAGCCAAGAGGTGATCCTTGCGGACCGGGAAAAACTGTTTTTT.